This T cell receptor beta chain was sequenced in a study of Ad26.COV2.S vaccination and SARS-CoV-2 variants. Across the whole study: Intramuscular Ad26.COV2.S at 5x10^10 or 1x10^11 viral particles.

Here immunoSEQ multiplex PCR was the method, and the copy in TCRdb shows in-frame clones only, minus some. The data hold some 350,000 clones, with almost 90% observed a single time. Looked up from germline, CDR1 is MNHEY and CDR2 is SVGAGI. V lost 0 bases, J lost 4 bases, and 16 bases lay in between. This CDR3 comprises 16 residues. Indicated treatment: 19 received Ad26.COV2.S at low or high dose, single or two shots; about five received placebo; per-sample allocation not given. Sampling occurred on day 63 after the first vaccine or placebo injection. An adult of 18-55 years in Boston served as donor. Built on an Ad26 vector, the vaccine expressed Wuhan-strain SARS-CoV-2 spike.

This TCR was recovered from a person aged 18-60 years who received the Ad26.COV2.S COVID-19 vaccine or a placebo. The sequences come from peripheral blood, collected in a trial of Ad26.COV2.S vaccine versus placebo. The chain joins TRBV6-5 to TRBJ2-7, with TRBD1 as a possible D gene (5 bases). CDR3 DNA: TGTGCCAGCAGTTACTCGGGCCAATGGGGCAATTACGAGCAGTACTTC. It codes for CASSYSGQWGNYEQYF.